Detailed here is one TCR beta chain. The antigen is unknown. The data belong to a study of cytomegalovirus exposure and HLA in healthy donors. Only in-frame clones appear in the TCRdb table, and some are missing; sequencing was by immunoSEQ multiplex PCR. The sample contains more than 95,000 clones, 88% of which appear only once. Study-level points and caveats: Rare TCR sequences dominated, though some public TCRs recurred in many donors.

Germline-derived CDR1 and CDR2 are MNHEY and SMNVEV (reference sequence). Between the trimmed V and J ends, which lost 4 bases and 2 bases, there was a span of 8 bases. CDR3 length: 13 residues. The donors were part of the validation cohort, which consisted of some 120 subjects and was separate from the first cohort of hundreds of subjects. Sequenced input: PBMCs. This TCR was recovered from a man between 18 and 29 years old in good health and CMV-seronegative. The V gene is TRBV27, the J gene TRBJ1-1; maybe TRBD1 (6 bases). The CDR3: CASSWTENTEAFF. The CDR3 region has the DNA TGTGCCAGCAGTTGGACAGAAAACACTGAAGCTTTCTTT.